The 7 T cell receptor beta chains below were found in one sample sequenced in a study of blood T cells in healthy people across ages. Alongside a J-beta primer mix, a sample-barcoded 5' primer served in a second PCR lasting about 7 to 11 cycles. TCRdb reanalysed the 5' RACE reads using MiXCR and keeps one entry per CDR3 protein. The repertoire holds hundreds of thousands of distinct CDR3 sequences, 24% seen once, with 8.7% in the top ten. The sample was also linked to a second study, of T cells of mothers and their children.

Sequences were obtained from blood. These receptors all come from a boy younger than 18 in good health.

V usage is TRBV24-1 and J usage is TRBJ2-5; D is perhaps TRBD2 (5 bases). The length of the CDR3 is 13 residues. Trimming stripped 5 bases from V and 11 bases from J, with 17 bases between. From germline, CDR1 is KGHDR and CDR2 SFDVKD. CDR3: CATSGERQEEQYF. The CDR3 DNA reads as TGTGCCACCAGTGGCGAACGGCAGGAGGAGCAGTACTTC.

This chain uses TRBV4-3 with TRBJ2-2; TRBD2 matches 7 bases. Germline-derived CDR1 and CDR2 are LGHNA and YSLEER. After removal of 1 base from V and 5 bases from J, the junction contained 10 bases not matched to a gene. The CDR3 length is 17 residues. The CDR3 DNA is TGCGCCAGCAGCCAAGTTGCGCTAGCGGAGGGGACCGGGGAGCTGTTTTTT. It codes for CASSQVALAEGTGELFF.

This clonotype was recorded once. This chain joins TRBV28 and TRBJ2-1; 9 nucleotides align to TRBD2. Germline CDR1 and CDR2: MDHEN and SYDVKM. V was clipped by 5 bases and J by 10 bases; unmatched bases: 18. The CDR3 is made up of 17 amino acids. CDR3 coding DNA: TGTGCCAGCAGTCCTCCCCGAGGGCCGGGACTAGCTAAAGAGCAGTTCTTC. Translating it yields CASSPPRGPGLAKEQFF.

The chain is built from TRBV4-2 and TRBJ2-1; the D is unclear. The CDR3 consists of 16 residues. Trimming pared 3 bases from V and 0 bases from J, leaving 12 bases between. The V gene's germline CDR1 is LGHNA and CDR2 YNFKEQ. CDR3 sequence: CASSHPGWGSYNEQFF. As DNA, the CDR3 is TGTGCCAGCAGCCACCCAGGCTGGGGCTCCTACAATGAGCAGTTCTTC.

This clonotype was detected a few times. The chain carries TRBV28 and TRBJ2-5, with D hard to call. V lost 3 bases to trimming and J lost 3 bases, with 14 bases between them. The CDR3 is made up of 15 amino acids. Looked up from germline, CDR1 is MDHEN and CDR2 is SYDVKM. The CDR3 DNA sequence: TGTGCCAGCAGTTTGAGTGGGGTCGGAGAAGAGACCCAGTACTTC. As protein: CASSLSGVGEETQYF.

The chain employs TRBV27 and TRBJ2-1; unclear D gene. From germline, CDR1 is MNHEY and CDR2 SMNVEV (reference sequence). V was cut by 6 bases and J by 1 base, with 7 bases left in between. There are 13 residues in the CDR3. In DNA, the CDR3 is TGTGCCAGCAGGATGGCTTCCTACAATGAGCAGTTCTTC. Its translation is CASRMASYNEQFF.

Here the CDR3 reads CASSVGAGVDIQYF. CDR3 coding DNA: TGTGCCAGCAGCGTAGGGGCAGGGGTGGACATTCAGTACTTC. V usage is TRBV9 and J usage is TRBJ2-4, with a weak D call TRBD1 (6 bases). Germline-derived CDR1 and CDR2 are SGDLS and YYNGEE. V lost 0 bases and J lost 8, with 12 bases in between. The CDR3 has 14 amino acids.